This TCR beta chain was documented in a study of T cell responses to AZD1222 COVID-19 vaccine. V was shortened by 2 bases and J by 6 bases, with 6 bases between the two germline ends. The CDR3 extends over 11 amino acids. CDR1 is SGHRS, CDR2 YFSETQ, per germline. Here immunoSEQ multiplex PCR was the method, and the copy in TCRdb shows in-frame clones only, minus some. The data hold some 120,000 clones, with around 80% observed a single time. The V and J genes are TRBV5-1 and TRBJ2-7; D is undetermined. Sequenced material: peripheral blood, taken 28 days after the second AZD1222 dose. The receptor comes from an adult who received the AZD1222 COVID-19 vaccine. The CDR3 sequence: CASSFGVEQYF. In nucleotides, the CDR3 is TGCGCCAGCAGCTTTGGGGTCGAGCAGTACTTC.